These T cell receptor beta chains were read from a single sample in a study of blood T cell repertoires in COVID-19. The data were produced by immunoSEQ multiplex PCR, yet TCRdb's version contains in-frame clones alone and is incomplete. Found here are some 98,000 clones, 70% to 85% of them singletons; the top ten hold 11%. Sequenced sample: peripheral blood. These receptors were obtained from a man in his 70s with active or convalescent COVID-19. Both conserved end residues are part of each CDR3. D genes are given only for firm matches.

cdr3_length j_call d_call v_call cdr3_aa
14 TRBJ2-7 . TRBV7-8 CASSVASVPYEQYF
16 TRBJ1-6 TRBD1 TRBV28 CASSLSPGGTSSPLHF
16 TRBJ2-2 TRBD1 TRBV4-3 CASSHPPTGSVGELFF
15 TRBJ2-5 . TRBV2 CASSKRLDSKETQYF
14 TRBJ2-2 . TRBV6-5 CASSLRLYTGELFF
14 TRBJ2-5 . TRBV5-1 CASSLGTLQETQYF
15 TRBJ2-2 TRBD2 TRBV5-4 CASSLAGGGPGELFF
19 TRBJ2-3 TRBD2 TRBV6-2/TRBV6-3 CASSWGLEAAGATTDTQYF
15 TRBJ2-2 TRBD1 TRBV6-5 CASSPGTGNTGELFF
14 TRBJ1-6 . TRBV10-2 CASRDSRPNSPLHF
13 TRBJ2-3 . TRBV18 CASSPNPGDTQYF
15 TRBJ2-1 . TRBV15 CATSREQGGVNEQFF
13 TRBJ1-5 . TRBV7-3 CASSSGVGQPQHF
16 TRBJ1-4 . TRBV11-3 CASSLDLGALREKLFF